This T cell receptor (beta chain) is drawn from a study of blood T cell repertoires in COVID-19 (dated by TCRdb to between 2020 and 2021). General notes on the study: Samples covering the acute and convalescent phases of COVID-19 were provided by collaborators in the United States, Italy and Spain. The prospective study material was composed of cDNA or gDNA derived from T cells, B-cell-depleted T cells, or PBMCs. The dataset comprised deeply sampled blood TCRbeta repertoires from subjects exposed to, actively infected with, or recovered from COVID-19. A freely available public database, intended as a resource for researchers studying the immune response to SARS-CoV-2, is where the repertoires were released. The samples were drawn from the first 160 participants of the ongoing ImmuneRACE study and from roughly 1,300 subjects provided by 6 global collaborators. A de-identified subject ID, COVID-19 status, age in years and sex were almost always included in the sample metadata. HLA class I and class II types, where available, came from metadata supplied by the sample provider rather than from assay-based typing. Results and caveats for the whole study, not just this receptor: The amount of clinical and demographic metadata varied by source and participant and was provided uncurated.

This clone was picked up a small number of times. The clone's antigen remains unknown. No much larger clone exists at a distance of one base, and base qualities are not known. Including the terminal cysteine and phenylalanine, the CDR3 comprises 16 residues. Only the CDR3 portion is preserved as DNA: 48 bases, with reading frame beginning at the first base. The germline V gene sets CDR1 to SGHRS and CDR2 to YFSETQ. At the junction V is shortened by 0 bases and J by 9 bases, with 16 bases in between. Whole blood was collected in K2EDTA tubes by collaborating institutions according to the institutions' own protocols. Collaborator samples were shipped for TCRbeta analysis as frozen whole blood, isolated PBMCs, or DNA extracted from either sample type. The immunoSEQ Assay, a bias-controlled multiplex PCR, was used to amplify TCRbeta CDR3 regions from genomic DNA. In the source study's methods: The number of nucleated cells in each sample was estimated by amplification of reference gene primers within the assay. Sequence reads were collapsed and filtered to measure the absolute abundance of every unique TCRbeta CDR3 rearrangement. Productive Simpson clonality was computed per sample as the square root of Simpson's diversity index over productive rearrangements. TCRdb provides this immuneACCESS table in a form limited to in-frame rearrangements. Some clones are lacking; in checked studies, under half of them reflect an unresolved V gene, and why the rest are absent is not known. V and J calls and clone size are copied from that table; D and trimming were computed from the DNA. In this sample the table shows some 83,000 clones, about 86% of which occur a single time. Of the sample, around a sixth is held by the ten largest clones.

The sample consisted of peripheral blood. The TCR comes from a man aged 80 or over in a cohort sampled during active COVID-19. Recombination connected TRBV5-1 to TRBJ1-6; there is no confident call for the D gene. The CDR3 region has the sequence CASSLAVPPGASPLHF. The nucleotides read TGCGCCAGCAGCTTGGCCGTTCCCCCTGGAGCTTCACCCCTCCACTTT.